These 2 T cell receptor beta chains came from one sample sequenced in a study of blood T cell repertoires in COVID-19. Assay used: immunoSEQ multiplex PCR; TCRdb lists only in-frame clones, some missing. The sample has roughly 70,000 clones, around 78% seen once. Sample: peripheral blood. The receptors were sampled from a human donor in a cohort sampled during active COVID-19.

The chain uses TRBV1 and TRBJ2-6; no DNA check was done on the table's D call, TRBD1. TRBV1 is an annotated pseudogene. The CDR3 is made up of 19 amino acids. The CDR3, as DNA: TGCACCAGCAGCCTCCTCCCCGGTGGGGCGGACGCTGGGGCCAACGTCCTGACTTTC. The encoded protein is CTSSLLPGGADAGANVLTF.

The CDR3 region is CASRPRGGKDEQFF. CDR3 DNA sequence: TGTGCCAGCAGACCCCGGGGAGGGAAGGATGAGCAGTTCTTC. This chain uses TRBV5-4 with TRBJ2-1; 7 nucleotides agree with TRBD2. This CDR3 is built from 14 residues. Per the germline V gene, CDR1 is SGHNT and CDR2 is YYREEE (reference sequence). V was clipped by 5 bases and J by 8 bases; unmatched bases: 10.